A selection of T cell receptor beta chains follows, all from one sample in a study of preoperative IRX-2 immunotherapy in early breast cancer. Assay used: immunoSEQ multiplex PCR; TCRdb lists only in-frame clones, some missing. The table has some 32,000 clones, around four fifths seen once; the top ten hold 2% to 3%. Sequenced material: lymph node tissue, taken from a patient treated with IRX-2 immunotherapy. Every receptor here comes from a human donor with breast cancer. Each CDR3 is given with its conserved first and last residue. The order of the fields is clone size, V gene, D gene, J gene, CDR3 protein, CDR3 DNA. A D gene is named only where the DNA matches it firmly. Clone size, where shown, is once, few, many, or a class for clones that have expanded.

size: .
V: TRBV10-3
D: .
J: TRBJ2-1
CDR3: CAISESQSDLFNEQFF
DNA: TGTGCCATCAGTGAGTCGCAGAGCGACCTCTTCAATGAGCAGTTCTTC

size: once
V: TRBV15
D: .
J: TRBJ2-6
CDR3: CATSRPGLLSGANVLTF
DNA: TGTGCCACCAGCAGGCCGGGACTCCTCTCTGGGGCCAACGTCCTGACTTTC

size: .
V: TRBV6-8
D: TRBD2
J: TRBJ2-5
CDR3: CASSSGGKTQYF
DNA: TGTGCCAGCAGTAGCGGGGGAAAGACCCAGTACTTC

size: .
V: TRBV6-7
D: TRBD1
J: TRBJ1-4
CDR3: CASSFHSDRANEKLFF
DNA: TGTGCCAGCAGTTTCCACTCCGACAGGGCTAATGAAAAACTGTTTTTT

size: .
V: TRBV5-1
D: TRBD2
J: TRBJ2-1
CDR3: CASSQESSGRPAEQFF
DNA: TGCGCCAGCAGCCAAGAATCCAGCGGGAGGCCCGCTGAGCAGTTCTTC

size: few
V: TRBV14
D: TRBD1
J: TRBJ2-1
CDR3: CASSPRDRGLSNEQFF
DNA: TGTGCCAGCAGCCCTCGGGACAGGGGGCTTTCCAATGAGCAGTTCTTC

size: .
V: TRBV18
D: .
J: TRBJ2-5
CDR3: CASSPLPRTKQETQYF
DNA: TGTGCCAGCTCACCCCTTCCACGGACTAAACAAGAGACCCAGTACTTC

size: .
V: TRBV19
D: .
J: TRBJ1-1
CDR3: CASQAWGTDTEAFF
DNA: TGTGCCAGTCAGGCTTGGGGAACGGACACTGAAGCTTTCTTT

size: .
V: TRBV19
D: TRBD1
J: TRBJ1-1
CDR3: CASRLTDRGLGHTEAFF
DNA: TGTGCCAGTAGACTAACGGACAGGGGGCTTGGGCACACTGAAGCTTTCTTT

size: .
V: TRBV12-5
D: TRBD1
J: TRBJ2-7
CDR3: CASGSAGTGKVEQYF
DNA: TGTGCTAGTGGTTCCGCCGGGACAGGGAAGGTCGAGCAGTACTTC

size: .
V: TRBV19
D: TRBD1
J: TRBJ1-4
CDR3: CASNRDREGHEKLFF
DNA: TGTGCCAGTAACAGGGACAGGGAGGGGCATGAAAAACTGTTTTTT

size: .
V: TRBV5-1
D: .
J: TRBJ1-4
CDR3: CASSLDGSKEKLFF
DNA: TGCGCCAGCAGCTTGGACGGGTCTAAAGAAAAACTGTTTTTT

size: .
V: TRBV19
D: .
J: TRBJ1-4
CDR3: CASTQGSKLFF
DNA: TGTGCCAGTACTCAGGGGAGTAAACTGTTTTTT

size: .
V: TRBV28
D: TRBD2
J: TRBJ2-7
CDR3: CASSLGGLAGLTYEQYF
DNA: TGTGCCAGCAGCCTAGGGGGACTAGCGGGACTAACCTACGAGCAGTACTTC

size: .
V: TRBV6-8
D: TRBD1
J: TRBJ2-2
CDR3: CASSARTGNTGELFF
DNA: TGTGCCAGCAGCGCTAGGACAGGGAACACCGGGGAGCTGTTTTTT

size: .
V: TRBV6-7
D: .
J: TRBJ1-1
CDR3: CASSYMGFSDTEAFF
DNA: TGTGCCAGCAGTTACATGGGCTTTTCTGACACTGAAGCTTTCTTT

size: .
V: TRBV29-1
D: .
J: TRBJ1-1
CDR3: CSVEGRGNTEAFF
DNA: TGCAGCGTTGAAGGCAGGGGCAACACTGAAGCTTTCTTT

size: .
V: TRBV6-8
D: .
J: TRBJ2-7
CDR3: CASSYSPGFILYEQYF
DNA: TGTGCCAGCAGTTACTCGCCGGGTTTCATCTTGTACGAGCAGTACTTC

size: .
V: TRBV6-8
D: TRBD2
J: TRBJ2-7
CDR3: CASSPQGLANPGSYEQYF
DNA: TGTGCCAGCAGTCCCCAGGGACTAGCCAACCCAGGGTCCTACGAGCAGTACTTC

size: .
V: TRBV15
D: .
J: TRBJ2-7
CDR3: CATSADQLGPEEQYF
DNA: TGTGCCACCAGCGCAGACCAACTAGGCCCAGAGGAGCAGTACTTC

size: .
V: TRBV28
D: .
J: TRBJ2-3
CDR3: CASIRSDGTDTQYF
DNA: TGTGCCAGTATAAGGTCCGATGGTACAGATACGCAGTATTTT

size: .
V: TRBV25-1
D: TRBD2
J: TRBJ2-7
CDR3: CASSELRLAGLYF
DNA: TGTGCCAGCAGTGAACTACGGTTAGCGGGGTTGTACTTC

size: once
V: TRBV14
D: .
J: TRBJ1-1
CDR3: CASSLSGGGRTEAFF
DNA: TGTGCCAGCAGCCTCTCTGGGGGGGGACGAACTGAAGCTTTCTTT

size: .
V: TRBV2
D: TRBD1
J: TRBJ1-2
CDR3: CASSEAGGGYTF
DNA: TGTGCCAGCAGTGAGGCAGGGGGTGGCTACACCTTC

size: .
V: TRBV28
D: .
J: TRBJ1-6
CDR3: CASSSGYSPLHF
DNA: TGTGCCAGCAGTTCAGGGTATTCACCCCTCCACTTT

size: .
V: TRBV19
D: TRBD1
J: TRBJ2-2
CDR3: CASSPGTGAGELFF
DNA: TGTGCCAGTAGTCCCGGAACAGGGGCCGGGGAGCTGTTTTTT

size: .
V: TRBV11-3
D: .
J: TRBJ2-2
CDR3: CASGRQLNTGELFF
DNA: TGTGCCAGCGGACGACAGCTGAACACCGGGGAGCTGTTTTTT

size: few
V: TRBV19
D: .
J: TRBJ1-4
CDR3: CASSKTGLNEKLFF
DNA: TGTGCCAGTAGTAAGACGGGGCTCAATGAAAAACTGTTTTTT

size: .
V: TRBV19
D: TRBD2
J: TRBJ2-3
CDR3: CASRLGPGLAGDVGTQYF
DNA: TGTGCCAGTAGGCTGGGCCCGGGACTAGCGGGAGACGTTGGTACGCAGTATTTT

size: .
V: TRBV28
D: .
J: TRBJ1-2
CDR3: CASSFGWDNYGYTF
DNA: TGTGCCAGCAGTTTTGGGTGGGACAACTATGGCTACACCTTC

size: .
V: TRBV11-3
D: .
J: TRBJ2-1
CDR3: CASATRARYNEQFF
DNA: TGTGCCAGCGCGACGCGGGCAAGGTACAATGAGCAGTTCTTC

size: once
V: TRBV6-8
D: .
J: TRBJ1-1
CDR3: CASSSFDTEAFF
DNA: TGTGCCAGCAGTTCTTTTGACACTGAAGCTTTCTTT

size: .
V: TRBV30
D: TRBD1
J: TRBJ2-3
CDR3: CAWTRGTDTQYF
DNA: TGTGCCTGGACCAGGGGGACAGATACGCAGTATTTT

size: .
V: TRBV2
D: .
J: TRBJ1-4
CDR3: CASSGRGQAGEKLFF
DNA: TGTGCCAGCAGTGGACGTGGGCAGGCGGGTGAAAAACTGTTTTTT

size: .
V: TRBV6-8
D: .
J: TRBJ1-4
CDR3: CASSNNFEKLFF
DNA: TGTGCCAGCAGTAACAATTTTGAAAAACTGTTTTTT

size: .
V: TRBV5-1
D: .
J: TRBJ1-2
CDR3: CASSLDRDSYGYTF
DNA: TGCGCCAGCAGCTTGGACAGGGATTCCTATGGCTACACCTTC

size: few
V: TRBV19
D: .
J: TRBJ1-5
CDR3: CASSLSAGVPPQHF
DNA: TGTGCCAGTAGTCTCTCAGCCGGGGTACCGCCCCAGCATTTT

size: .
V: TRBV10-3
D: .
J: TRBJ1-4
CDR3: CATSPQGNREKLFF
DNA: TGTGCCACCAGCCCGCAGGGGAATAGAGAAAAACTGTTTTTT

size: .
V: TRBV6-7
D: TRBD2
J: TRBJ2-1
CDR3: CASSYGGDHPGEQFF
DNA: TGTGCCAGCAGTTACGGGGGGGACCACCCGGGTGAGCAGTTCTTC

size: few
V: TRBV6-8
D: .
J: TRBJ2-3
CDR3: CATRHPADTQYF
DNA: TGTGCCACTCGACACCCGGCGGATACGCAGTATTTT

size: once
V: TRBV28
D: .
J: TRBJ2-7
CDR3: CASSWALSYEQYF
DNA: TGTGCCAGCAGTTGGGCCCTCTCCTACGAGCAGTACTTC